This T cell receptor (beta chain) came from a study of blood T cell repertoires in COVID-19. Study details: Sources were T cells, B-cell-depleted T cells, or PBMCs; the material itself was cDNA or gDNA.

CDR3 size: 16 residues. V shed 0 bases, J shed 6 bases, and the junction held 10 bases outside the gene matches. Germline assignment: CDR1 SGHRS and CDR2 YFSETQ. Using immunoSEQ multiplex PCR, the repertoire was profiled, and TCRdb retains in-frame clones only, with some absent. Of roughly 11,000 clones in the sample, roughly 80% were seen once. Sequenced sample: peripheral blood. This sequence originates from a human donor in a cohort sampled during active COVID-19. This chain connects TRBV5-1 to TRBJ2-5, with 8 bases fitting TRBD2. The DNA of the CDR3 is TGCGCCAGCAGCTTGGTTAGCGGGGCATCGATACAGACCCAGTACTTC. Translation: CASSLVSGASIQTQYF.